A selection of T cell receptor beta chains follows, all from one sample in a study of radiotherapy plus CTLA-4 blockade in lung cancer. Method: immunoSEQ multiplex PCR; TCRdb's copy keeps in-frame clones and lacks some. The table records 28,000 or so clones, around 73% of them present only once. Sequenced material: peripheral blood, taken from a patient treated with radiotherapy plus ipilimumab. These receptors all come from a human donor with non-small cell lung cancer who had stable disease on radiotherapy plus ipilimumab. Each CDR3 is given with its conserved first and last residue.

TRBJ1-2	TRBV10-2	CASSESRRGTTVGYTF
TRBJ1-5	TRBV11-1	CASSFGVRGLGQPQHF
TRBJ1-2	TRBV5-1	CASSAADRPTHNYGYTF
TRBJ1-1	TRBV28	CASSKPTGGKTEAFF
TRBJ1-3	TRBV4-2	CASSQDRMENTIYF
TRBJ2-7	TRBV4-1	CASSQERGEQYF
TRBJ2-1	TRBV9	CASSVTGGGSYNEQFF
TRBJ2-7	TRBV7-8	CASSLQTGHKAYEQYF
TRBJ2-1	TRBV5-1	CASSWLTSGVNEQFF
TRBJ1-2	TRBV5-6	CASSTEPSGTFYGYTF
TRBJ2-2	TRBV6-5	CASSSTGKVFF
TRBJ1-6	TRBV9	CASTGGTGTPNSPLHF
TRBJ2-3	TRBV6-1	CASSGATDTQYF
TRBJ1-1	TRBV18	CASSPEGVVNTEAFF
TRBJ1-1	TRBV19	CASSIGPGGKEAFF
TRBJ2-2	TRBV7-8	CASSLRTDTGELFF
TRBJ2-3	TRBV19	CASSGGLLGDTQYF
TRBJ2-1	TRBV9	CASSKPGAGGGASYNEQFF
TRBJ2-1	TRBV7-9	CASSLSLGENEQFF
TRBJ2-2	TRBV7-2	CASSLKGQGAGELFF
TRBJ1-3	TRBV30	CAWRGPDRLSGNTIYF
TRBJ1-5	TRBV29-1	CSVGTGENNQPQHF
TRBJ2-7	TRBV10-1	CASSEGAGDPYEQYF
TRBJ1-4	TRBV9	CASSPRGQLNEKLFF
TRBJ2-3	TRBV9	CASSVEVGVGQYF
TRBJ1-2	TRBV10-2	CASSAGPGGYTF
TRBJ2-6	TRBV5-4	CASSRQGSGANVLTF
TRBJ2-5	TRBV4-2	CASSQTEQETQYF
TRBJ1-2	TRBV11-2	CASSFLDRGDGYTF
TRBJ2-3	TRBV6-6	CASSYDGGTQYF
TRBJ2-3	TRBV7-2	CASSLRTGQDTQYF
TRBJ1-2	TRBV7-9	CASSLVPRYYGYTF
TRBJ2-1	TRBV19	CASSTKPTGEQFF
TRBJ1-1	TRBV5-1	CASSLDARVVTEAFF
TRBJ1-6	TRBV28	CASSLSGMWGNSPLHF
TRBJ1-6	TRBV9	CASRSGVWDSPLHF
TRBJ2-5	TRBV10-1	CASSESRSGETQYF
TRBJ1-6	TRBV10-1	CASSESTGAASPLHF
TRBJ2-3	TRBV6-5	CASSRDRAYTDTQYF
TRBJ1-3	TRBV10-3	CAISDGSSGNTIYF
TRBJ1-6	TRBV10-1	CASSSRAYNSYNSPLHF
TRBJ2-7	TRBV9	CASSARDSYSSYEQYF
TRBJ1-2	TRBV4-2	CASSPTVVNYGYTF
TRBJ2-2	TRBV7-6	CASSPSGGVNTGELFF
TRBJ1-4	TRBV5-6	CASSLKGRTATNEKLFF
TRBJ2-4	TRBV5-6	CASSSGDRVPKNIQYF
TRBJ1-2	TRBV10-2	CASSRQGAEGYTF
TRBJ1-1	TRBV9	CASSVVLGGTEAFF
TRBJ1-5	TRBV7-9	CASSLGGTGNQPQHF
TRBJ2-1	TRBV28	CASSVTSRGYNEQFF